This is a list of T cell receptor beta chains from one sample in a study of CD8+CD57+ T cells in acquired aplastic anemia. TCRdb reprocessed the reads via MiXCR and lists one record per CDR3 protein. The table includes about 180,000 distinct CDR3 sequences, 63% detected once. The sequenced material came from sorted CD4+, CD8+, or CD8+CD57+ T cells (not recorded which) from PBMCs. These receptors all stem from a human donor with aplastic anemia. Both conserved end residues are part of each CDR3. Each record gives: J gene, D gene, V gene, clone size, CDR3 protein, CDR3 DNA. A D gene is named only where the DNA matches it firmly. The listing skips clone size in some rows; elsewhere it reads once, few, many or a size class.

TRBJ2-7 TRBD1 TRBV5-1 - CASSLQTGPGEQYF TGCGCCAGCAGCTTGCAGACAGGGCCGGGAGAGCAGTACTTC
TRBJ2-7 - TRBV20-1 - CSARAGPSNEQYF TGCAGTGCTAGAGCCGGGCCTTCCAACGAGCAGTACTTC
TRBJ2-7 TRBD2 TRBV20-1 - CSAGTSGRGREQYF TGCAGTGCTGGAACTAGCGGGAGGGGGCGCGAGCAGTACTTC
TRBJ1-6 - TRBV6-2/TRBV6-3 - CASRTPRTDNSPLHF TGTGCCAGCAGGACACCTCGGACAGATAATTCACCCCTCCACTTT
TRBJ2-5 TRBD1 TRBV24-1 - CATSDPTTGRETQYF TGTGCCACCAGTGACCCCACGACAGGGAGAGAGACCCAGTACTTC
TRBJ2-7 TRBD2 TRBV28 few CASNPGGSEQYF TGTGCCAGCAACCCGGGAGGTAGTGAGCAGTACTTC
TRBJ2-2 - TRBV24-1 - CATSDLQRTGELFF TGTGCCACCAGTGATTTGCAGAGAACCGGGGAGCTGTTTTTT
TRBJ1-1 - TRBV5-1 - CASSSGRVNTEAFF TGCGCCAGCAGCTCTGGGAGGGTGAACACTGAAGCTTTCTTT
TRBJ1-6 - TRBV6-6 - CASSYRTSSYNSPLHF TGTGCCAGCAGTTACCGAACGAGCTCCTATAATTCACCCCTCCACTTT
TRBJ1-2 TRBD1 TRBV29-1 few CSVETGGDYGYTF TGCAGCGTCGAGACAGGGGGGGACTATGGCTACACCTTC
TRBJ2-1 - TRBV7-7 many CASSLGRGDEQFF TGTGCTAGCAGCTTAGGGAGGGGGGATGAGCAGTTCTTC
TRBJ2-2 - TRBV27 - CASSPSWDLNTGELFF TGTGCCAGCAGTCCATCTTGGGACCTTAACACCGGGGAGCTGTTTTTT
TRBJ1-3 TRBD1 TRBV2 once CASSGQGIPRNTIYF TGTGCCAGCAGTGGACAGGGGATACCTAGAAACACCATATATTTT
TRBJ1-1 TRBD1 TRBV19 - CATRGATEAFF TGTGCCACCAGGGGGGCCACTGAAGCTTTCTTT
TRBJ1-1 TRBD1 TRBV7-9 many CASSSSGGRTEAFF TGTGCCAGCAGCTCCTCAGGGGGGAGGACTGAAGCTTTCTTT
TRBJ2-1 TRBD2 TRBV24-1 - CATSEVSGLAGRDEQFF TGTGCCACCAGTGAGGTTTCGGGACTAGCGGGGAGGGATGAGCAGTTCTTC
TRBJ2-7 TRBD2 TRBV7-7 - CASSLGASGIYEQYF TGTGCTAGCAGCTTAGGGGCTAGCGGGATCTACGAGCAGTACTTC
TRBJ2-3 - TRBV7-3 - CASSDGRLGGTDTQYF TGTGCCAGCAGCGACGGGCGGCTAGGGGGCACAGATACGCAGTATTTT
TRBJ1-1 TRBD1 TRBV6-5 - CASSYGTGEAFF TGTGCCAGCAGTTACGGGACAGGGGAAGCTTTCTTT
TRBJ2-5 TRBD1 TRBV7-8 - CASSARQGAETQYF TGTGCCAGCAGCGCCAGGCAGGGGGCAGAGACCCAGTACTTC
TRBJ2-5 - TRBV7-2 once CASSPIDPQETQYF TGTGCCAGCAGCCCGATTGACCCACAAGAGACCCAGTACTTC
TRBJ2-7 - TRBV7-8 once CASRVDYPSSYEQYF TGTGCCAGCAGAGTGGACTATCCGTCATCCTACGAGCAGTACTTC
TRBJ2-7 TRBD1 TRBV7-8 - CASIGTGGTYSSYEQYF TGTGCCAGCATCGGGACAGGGGGGACCTACTCGTCCTACGAGCAGTACTTC
TRBJ2-1 TRBD1 TRBV15 once CATYGTEYNEQFF TGTGCCACCTACGGGACAGAGTACAATGAGCAGTTCTTC
TRBJ1-2 - TRBV5-1 many CASRWRANYGYTF TGCGCCAGCAGATGGAGGGCTAACTATGGCTACACCTTC
TRBJ1-2 - TRBV10-3 - CAITGGDYGYTF TGTGCCATCACTGGCGGGGACTATGGCTACACCTTC
TRBJ2-7 TRBD1 TRBV7-2 few CASSNRQGAREQYF TGTGCCAGCAGCAACCGACAGGGGGCGCGGGAGCAGTACTTC
TRBJ2-7 - TRBV2 - CTSRADRSSYEQNF TGTACCAGCAGGGCGGACAGAAGCTCCTACGAGCAGAACTTC
TRBJ2-5 TRBD1 TRBV5-1 - CASSFATGAKETQYF TGCGCCAGCAGCTTCGCGACAGGGGCGAAAGAGACCCAGTACTTC
TRBJ2-1 - TRBV7-2 - CASSLIRGNEQFF TGTGCCAGCAGCTTAATAAGAGGGAATGAGCAGTTCTTC
TRBJ2-7 - TRBV20-1 - CSASMGGASYEQYF TGCAGTGCCAGCATGGGGGGGGCTTCCTACGAGCAGTACTTC
TRBJ2-1 TRBD2 TRBV2 many CASSHTSGTFYNEQFF TGTGCCAGCAGTCACACTAGCGGAACATTCTACAATGAGCAGTTCTTC
TRBJ1-6 - TRBV2 - CASSEGRRSQNF TGTGCCAGCAGTGAAGGCAGGCGAAGCCAGAATTTC
TRBJ2-5 TRBD1 TRBV19 - CASNRGRTAETQYF TGTGCCAGTAATAGGGGGCGCACGGCGGAGACCCAGTACTTC
TRBJ2-1 TRBD2 TRBV7-9 - CASSRTSYNEQFF TGTGCCAGCAGCCGGACTAGCTACAATGAGCAGTTCTTC
TRBJ1-5 - TRBV19 many CASSILASQPQHF TGTGCCAGTAGTATTCTTGCCAGCCAGCCCCAGCATTTT
TRBJ1-5 - TRBV9 many CASSVELWGDSGSNQPQHF TGTGCCAGCAGCGTGGAGCTCTGGGGCGATTCAGGAAGCAATCAGCCCCAGCATTTT
TRBJ2-2 TRBD1 TRBV9 - CATSDRQGLNNGELFF TGTGCCACCAGTGACCGACAGGGCCTCAACAACGGGGAGCTGTTTTTT
TRBJ2-1 TRBD2 TRBV20-1 - CSAKLADSYNEQFF TGCAGTGCTAAACTAGCGGACTCCTACAATGAGCAGTTCTTC
TRBJ1-2 TRBD1 TRBV5-1 many CASSPNRGISYGYTF TGCGCCAGCAGCCCAAACAGGGGGATAAGCTATGGCTACACCTTC
TRBJ2-7 - TRBV2 many CASSEAGGEQYF TGCGCCAGCAGTGAGGCCGGGGGCGAGCAGTACTTC
TRBJ2-3 - TRBV19 many CASSRGGHLPDTQYF TGTGCCAGTAGTAGGGGGGGCCATCTCCCAGATACGCAGTATTTT
TRBJ2-7 - TRBV3-1 - CASSQDPWYRGLYEQYF TGTGCCAGCAGCCAAGATCCCTGGTATAGAGGGTTATACGAGCAGTACTTC
TRBJ1-1 TRBD1 TRBV5-1 once CASSGGLQGTTEAFF TGCGCCAGCAGCGGCGGATTACAGGGGACCACTGAAGCTTTCTTT
TRBJ2-3 - TRBV14 - CASSPGPRAGTDAQYF TGTGCCAGCAGCCCTGGGCCCCGCGCGGGCACAGATGCGCAGTATTTT
TRBJ2-3 - TRBV7-2 - CASSQEVSDTQYF TGTGCCAGCAGCCAAGAGGTCTCAGATACGCAGTATTTT